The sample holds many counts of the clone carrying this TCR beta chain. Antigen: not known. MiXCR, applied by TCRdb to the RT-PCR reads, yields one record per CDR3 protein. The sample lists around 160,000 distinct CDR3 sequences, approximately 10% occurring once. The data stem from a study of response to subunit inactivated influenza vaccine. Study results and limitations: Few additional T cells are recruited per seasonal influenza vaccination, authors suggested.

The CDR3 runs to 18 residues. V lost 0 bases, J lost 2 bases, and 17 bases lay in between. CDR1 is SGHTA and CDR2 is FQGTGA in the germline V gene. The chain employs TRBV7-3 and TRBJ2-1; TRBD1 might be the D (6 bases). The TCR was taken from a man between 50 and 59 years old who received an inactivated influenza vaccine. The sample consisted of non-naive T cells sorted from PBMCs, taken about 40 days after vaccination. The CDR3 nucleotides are TGTGCCAGCAGCTTAACTACAGGGTTTCTCGGTCCCTACAATGAGCAGTTCTTC. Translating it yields CASSLTTGFLGPYNEQFF.